A selection of T cell receptor beta chains follows, all from one sample in a study of shared clonotypes between healthy human individuals. The table came from immunoSEQ multiplex PCR; TCRdb's copy has only in-frame clones and leaves some out. The profile covers about 230,000 clones, with 65% appearing a single time and 11% taken by the ten largest. The specimen sequenced was memory CD4+ T cells sorted from blood. The receptor source for this set is a man aged 25 to 40 in good health. CDR3s include the opening cysteine and the closing phenylalanine or tryptophan. Each record gives: V gene, D gene, J gene, clone size, CDR3 DNA, CDR3 protein. D genes are given only for firm matches. A clone size is listed for some rows: how often the clone was seen (once, few, many), or a class if it is expanded.

TRBV27	TRBD1	TRBJ2-7	once	TGTGCCAGCAGCATCCGGGACAGGGGCCACGAGCAGTACTTC	CASSIRDRGHEQYF
TRBV29-1	NA	TRBJ2-7	NA	TGCAGCGCTCACATTTGGGACGAGCAGTACTTC	CSAHIWDEQYF
TRBV13	NA	TRBJ2-5	NA	TGTGCCAGCAGCTTAGGAGGAGGTAGGGTCTACTTC	CASSLGGGRVYF
TRBV5-1	TRBD2	TRBJ2-7	NA	TGCGCCAGCAGCTTGATCCTAGCGGACCCCTACGAGCAGTACTTC	CASSLILADPYEQYF
TRBV27	NA	TRBJ2-1	few	TGTGCCAGCAGTTCACCATTCAGCTCCTACAATGAGCAGTTCTTC	CASSSPFSSYNEQFF
TRBV30	TRBD2	TRBJ2-2	once	TGTGCCTGGACGAACGGACTAGCGGGGACCGGGGAGCTGTTTTTT	CAWTNGLAGTGELFF
TRBV19	NA	TRBJ2-1	NA	TGTGCCAGTAGAGACACATTCTACAATGAGCAGTTCTTC	CASRDTFYNEQFF
TRBV10-3	NA	TRBJ1-2	NA	TGTGCCATCAGTGAGGAACAGGGAGATAACTATGGCTACACCTTC	CAISEEQGDNYGYTF
TRBV6-4	NA	TRBJ2-3	many	TGTGCCAGCAGTGAAAGGGGACAAGGCACAGATACGCAGTATTTT	CASSERGQGTDTQYF
TRBV21-1	NA	TRBJ2-2	NA	TGTGCCAGCAGTCAAAAACTGGGGGACAGAGACACCGGGGAGCTGTTTTTT	CASSQKLGDRDTGELFF
TRBV19	NA	TRBJ2-2	NA	TGTGCCAGTAGGGCCGGGGAGCTGTTTTTT	CASRAGELFF
TRBV13	NA	TRBJ2-7	NA	TGTGCCAGCAGCCGCTCCCCGACAGCAAACTTC	CASSRSPTANF
TRBV9	NA	TRBJ1-1	NA	TGTGCCAGCACCTTTGGGAGCCAGAACACTGAAGCTTTCTTT	CASTFGSQNTEAFF
TRBV18	TRBD2	TRBJ2-1	NA	TGTGCCAGCTCACCACTGGGACTAGCGGGAGCCTCAACGGGAACCGACAATGAGCAGTTCTTC	CASSPLGLAGASTGTDNEQFF
TRBV30	NA	TRBJ2-1	NA	TGTGCCTGGAGTGTACTTTTGGAGGGTTGGAGCTCCTACAATGAGCAGTTCTTC	CAWSVLLEGWSSYNEQFF
TRBV15	NA	TRBJ2-5	NA	TGTGCCACCAGTTTAGGATTTGAGACCCAGTACTTC	CATSLGFETQYF
TRBV19	TRBD2	TRBJ2-1	many	TGTGCCAGTAGCCCAAGCGGGAGCTCCTACAATGAGCAGTTCTTC	CASSPSGSSYNEQFF
TRBV15	TRBD2	TRBJ2-7	once	TGTGCCACCAGCCGTGGCGGCGGGAGAACCTACGAGCAGTACTTC	CATSRGGGRTYEQYF
TRBV19	NA	TRBJ1-5	many	TGTGCCAGTAGTATCGGAGGGAAGGGTCAGCCCCAGCATTTT	CASSIGGKGQPQHF
TRBV7-6	TRBD2	TRBJ2-1	NA	TGTGCCAGCAGCCCCGGGACTACCCAGATAAATTTAGCCTATGAGCAGTTCTTC	CASSPGTTQINLAYEQFF
TRBV19	TRBD1	TRBJ2-1	NA	TGTGCCAGTATTCCGGACAGGGGGTCTTACAATGAGCAGTTCTTC	CASIPDRGSYNEQFF
TRBV28	NA	TRBJ2-7	NA	TGTGCCAGCAGTCCAACCGGGGACTGGTCCTACGAGCAGTACTTC	CASSPTGDWSYEQYF
TRBV5-1	TRBD2	TRBJ2-1	many	TGCGCCAGCAGCTTGAGTTGGCTAGCGGAGGACAATGAGCAGTTCTTC	CASSLSWLAEDNEQFF
TRBV28	TRBD1	TRBJ2-7	NA	TGTGCCAGCAGTTCAGGACAGGGCCTTCCCTACGAGCAGTACTTC	CASSSGQGLPYEQYF
TRBV6-6	NA	TRBJ1-5	NA	TGTGCCAGCAGCATCCTGGGGGGAAATCAGCCCCAGCATTTT	CASSILGGNQPQHF
TRBV5-1	NA	TRBJ2-2	NA	TGCGCCAGCAGCTTGGGAAACTCAGGGACCGGGGAGCTGTTTTTT	CASSLGNSGTGELFF
TRBV27	NA	TRBJ2-4	NA	TGTGCCAGCAGTTGGAGACCCCCGCCAGGGAACATTCAGTACTTC	CASSWRPPPGNIQYF
TRBV9	TRBD1	TRBJ1-4	few	TGTGCCAGCAGCGCGACAGGGTTCAATGAAAAACTGTTTTTT	CASSATGFNEKLFF
TRBV18	NA	TRBJ2-7	NA	TGTGCCAGCTCACCAGGGTCTCTCGAGCAGTACTTC	CASSPGSLEQYF
TRBV5-1	NA	TRBJ2-1	NA	TGCGCCAGCAGCTTAGAAATCCCCTACAATGAGCAGTTCTTC	CASSLEIPYNEQFF
TRBV28	TRBD1	TRBJ1-1	few	TGTGCCGCAACAGGGGGCCCACCGTCGGCTTTCTTT	CAATGGPPSAFF
TRBV18	NA	TRBJ1-2	NA	TGTGCCAGCTCACCGACAGACCCTAACCTCTATGGCTACACCTTC	CASSPTDPNLYGYTF
TRBV7-8	NA	TRBJ1-5	NA	TGTGCCAGCAGCTTAGCCGAGGGGCCAAGCAATCAGCCCCAGCATTTT	CASSLAEGPSNQPQHF
TRBV5-5	NA	TRBJ2-3	NA	TGTGCCAGCAGCCGAACGGGAGCGGCTAGAACAGATACGCAGTATTTT	CASSRTGAARTDTQYF
TRBV20-1	NA	TRBJ1-2	NA	TGCAGTGCTGAGACGGACTATGGCTACACCTTC	CSAETDYGYTF
TRBV9	TRBD2	TRBJ2-1	NA	TGTGCCAGCAGCGTAGAGGGGAGGGATGCATACAATGAGCAGTTCTTC	CASSVEGRDAYNEQFF